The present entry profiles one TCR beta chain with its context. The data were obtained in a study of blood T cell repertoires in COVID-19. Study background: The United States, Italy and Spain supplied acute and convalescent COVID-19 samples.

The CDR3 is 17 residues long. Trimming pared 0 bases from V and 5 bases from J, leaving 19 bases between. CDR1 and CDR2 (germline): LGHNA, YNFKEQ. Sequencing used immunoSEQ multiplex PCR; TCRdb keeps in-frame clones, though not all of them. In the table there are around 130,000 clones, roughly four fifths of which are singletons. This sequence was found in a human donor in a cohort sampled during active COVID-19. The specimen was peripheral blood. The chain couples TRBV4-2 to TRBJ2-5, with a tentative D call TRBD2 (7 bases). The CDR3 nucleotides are TGTGCCAGCAGCCAAGAGTCGGAGGGGGGGGCAGGGGAGACCCAGTACTTC. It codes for CASSQESEGGAGETQYF.